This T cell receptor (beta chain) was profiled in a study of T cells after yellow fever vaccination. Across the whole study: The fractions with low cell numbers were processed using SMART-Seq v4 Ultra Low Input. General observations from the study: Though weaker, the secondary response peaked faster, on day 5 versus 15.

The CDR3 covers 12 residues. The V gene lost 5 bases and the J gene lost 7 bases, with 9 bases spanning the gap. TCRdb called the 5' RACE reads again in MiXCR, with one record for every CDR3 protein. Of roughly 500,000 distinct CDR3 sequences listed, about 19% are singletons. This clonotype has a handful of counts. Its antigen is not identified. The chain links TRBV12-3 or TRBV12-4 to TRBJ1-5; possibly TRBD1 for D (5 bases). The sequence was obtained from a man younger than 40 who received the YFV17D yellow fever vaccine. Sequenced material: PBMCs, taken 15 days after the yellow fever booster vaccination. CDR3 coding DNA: TGTGCCAGCAGTCCCGAGGGGCAGCCCCAGCATTTT. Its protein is CASSPEGQPQHF.